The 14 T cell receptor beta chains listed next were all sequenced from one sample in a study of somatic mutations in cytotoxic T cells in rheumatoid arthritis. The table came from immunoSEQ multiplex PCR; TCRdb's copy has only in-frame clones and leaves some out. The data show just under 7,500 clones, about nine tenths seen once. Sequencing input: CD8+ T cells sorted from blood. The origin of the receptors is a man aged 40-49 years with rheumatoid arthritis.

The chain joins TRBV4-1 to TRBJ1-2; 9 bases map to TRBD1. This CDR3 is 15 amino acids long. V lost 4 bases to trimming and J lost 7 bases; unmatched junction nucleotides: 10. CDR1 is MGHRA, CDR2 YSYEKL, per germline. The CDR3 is CASSPRTGDLVGYTF. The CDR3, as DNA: TGCGCCAGCAGCCCCCGGACAGGGGATTTGGTTGGCTACACCTTC.

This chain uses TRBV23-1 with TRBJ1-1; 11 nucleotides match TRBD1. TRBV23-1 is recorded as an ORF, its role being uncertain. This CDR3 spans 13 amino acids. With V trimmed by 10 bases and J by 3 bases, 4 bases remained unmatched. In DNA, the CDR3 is TGCGCCAACCGGACAGGGGGCTACACTGAAGCTTTCTTT. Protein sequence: CANRTGGYTEAFF.

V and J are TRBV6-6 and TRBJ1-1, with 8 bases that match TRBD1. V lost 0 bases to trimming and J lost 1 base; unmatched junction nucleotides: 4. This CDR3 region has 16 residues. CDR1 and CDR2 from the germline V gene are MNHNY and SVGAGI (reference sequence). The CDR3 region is CASSYSSGGTNTEAFF. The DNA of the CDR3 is TGTGCCAGCAGTTACTCGTCAGGGGGCACGAACACTGAAGCTTTCTTT.

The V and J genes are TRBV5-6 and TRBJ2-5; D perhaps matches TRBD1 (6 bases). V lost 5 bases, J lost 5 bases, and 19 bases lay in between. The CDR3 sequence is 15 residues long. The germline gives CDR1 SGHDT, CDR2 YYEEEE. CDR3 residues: CASSFPQYRVETQYF. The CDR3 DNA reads TGTGCCAGCAGTTTTCCACAATACAGGGTTGAGACCCAGTACTTC. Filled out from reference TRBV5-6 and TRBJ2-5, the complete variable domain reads DAGVTQSPTHLIKTRGQQVTLRCSPKSGHDTVSWYQQALGQGPQFIFQYYEEEERQRGNFPDRFSGHQFPNYSSELNVNALLLGDSALYLCASSFPQYRVETQYFGPGTRLLVL.

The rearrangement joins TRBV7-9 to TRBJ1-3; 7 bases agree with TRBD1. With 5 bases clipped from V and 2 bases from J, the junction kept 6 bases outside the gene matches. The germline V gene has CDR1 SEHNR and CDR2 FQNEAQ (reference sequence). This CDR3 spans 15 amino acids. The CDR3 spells CASSPTGSAGNTIYF. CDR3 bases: TGTGCCAGCAGCCCGACAGGGTCGGCTGGAAACACCATATATTTT.

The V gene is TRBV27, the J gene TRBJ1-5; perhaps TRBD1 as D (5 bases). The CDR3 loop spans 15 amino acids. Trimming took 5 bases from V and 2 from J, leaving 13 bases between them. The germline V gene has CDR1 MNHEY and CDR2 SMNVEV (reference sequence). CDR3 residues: CASSEEGAGNQPQHF. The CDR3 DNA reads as TGTGCCAGCAGTGAGGAAGGGGCTGGCAATCAGCCCCAGCATTTT.

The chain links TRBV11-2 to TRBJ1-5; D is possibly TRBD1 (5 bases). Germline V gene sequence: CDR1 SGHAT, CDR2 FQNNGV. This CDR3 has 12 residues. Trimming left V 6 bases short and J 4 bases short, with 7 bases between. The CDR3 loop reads CASRRGNQPQHF. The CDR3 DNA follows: TGTGCCAGCAGGCGGGGGAATCAGCCCCAGCATTTT. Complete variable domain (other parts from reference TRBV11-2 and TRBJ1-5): EAGVAQSPRYKIIEKRQSVAFWCNPISGHATLYWYQQILGQGPKLLIQFQNNGVVDDSQLPKDRFSAERLKGVDSTLKIQPAKLEDSAVYLCASRRGNQPQHFGDGTRLSIL.

The chain's CDR3 is CASSLLGGDNEQFF. CDR3 nucleotides: TGTGCCAGCAGCCTCCTCGGGGGGGATAATGAGCAGTTCTTC. The chain combines TRBV28 with TRBJ2-1, with 8 positions matching TRBD2. The length of the CDR3 is 14 residues. Unmatched junction bases numbered 8, after V lost 6 bases and J lost 7 bases. In germline, CDR1 is MDHEN, CDR2 SYDVKM.

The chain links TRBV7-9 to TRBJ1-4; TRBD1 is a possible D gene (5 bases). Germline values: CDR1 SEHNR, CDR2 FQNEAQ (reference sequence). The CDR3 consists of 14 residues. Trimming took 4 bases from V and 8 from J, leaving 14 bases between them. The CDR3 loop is CASSSASNREKLFF. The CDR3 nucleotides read TGTGCCAGCAGCTCAGCCAGTAACAGGGAAAAACTGTTTTTT.

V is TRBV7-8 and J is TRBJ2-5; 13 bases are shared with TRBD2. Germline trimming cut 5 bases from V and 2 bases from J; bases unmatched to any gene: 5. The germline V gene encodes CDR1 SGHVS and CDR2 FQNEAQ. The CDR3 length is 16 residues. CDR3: CASSIGLAGVQETQYF. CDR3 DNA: TGTGCCAGCAGCATAGGACTAGCGGGGGTTCAAGAGACCCAGTACTTC.

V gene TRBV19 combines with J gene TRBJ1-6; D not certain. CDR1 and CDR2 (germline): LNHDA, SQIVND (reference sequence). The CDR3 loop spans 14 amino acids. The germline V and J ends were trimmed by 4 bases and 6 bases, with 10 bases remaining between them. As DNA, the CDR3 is TGTGCCAGTAGTACGGGGTTACTTAATTCACCCCTCCACTTT. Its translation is CASSTGLLNSPLHF.

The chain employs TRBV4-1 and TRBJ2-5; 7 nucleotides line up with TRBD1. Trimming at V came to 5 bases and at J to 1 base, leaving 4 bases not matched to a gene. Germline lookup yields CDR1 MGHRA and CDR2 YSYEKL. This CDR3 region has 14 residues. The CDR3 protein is CASSNRDSQETQYF. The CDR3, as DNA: TGCGCCAGCAGCAACCGGGACAGCCAAGAGACCCAGTACTTC.

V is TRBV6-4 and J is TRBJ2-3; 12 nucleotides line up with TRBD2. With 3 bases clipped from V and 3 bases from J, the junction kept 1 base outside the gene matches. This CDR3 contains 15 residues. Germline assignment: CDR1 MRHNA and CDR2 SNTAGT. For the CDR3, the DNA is TGTGCCAGCAGTGAAACTAGCGGGGGGACAGATACGCAGTATTTT. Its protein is CASSETSGGTDTQYF.

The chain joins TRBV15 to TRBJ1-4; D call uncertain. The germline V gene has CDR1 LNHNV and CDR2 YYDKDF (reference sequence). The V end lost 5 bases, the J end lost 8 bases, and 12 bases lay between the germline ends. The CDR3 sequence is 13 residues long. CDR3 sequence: CATSRAGNEKLFF. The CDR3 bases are TGTGCCACCAGCCGAGCGGGTAACGAAAAACTGTTTTTT.